The clone carrying this TCR beta chain appeared a few times. Its specificity is unknown. This sample stems from a study of identical twins. Findings and caveats of the study: Twin pairs had excess sharing that was weaker in beta out-of-frame sequences. Fewer insertions were carried by abundant cord blood beta clonotypes, but none was seen in memory repertoires.

Via MiXCR, TCRdb re-called the 5' RACE reads, giving one row per CDR3 protein. The sample lists 400,000 to 500,000 distinct CDR3 sequences, around an eighth occurring once. V lost 7 bases to trimming and J lost 0 bases, with 12 bases between them. Germline CDR1 SQVTM, CDR2 ANQGSEA. This CDR3 is built from 13 residues. The same data also contributed to another study, on yellow fever vaccine responses in identical twins.

The clonotype originates from a woman between 18 and 29 years old in good health. V usage is TRBV29-1 and J usage is TRBJ2-5; no clear D gene. The sample was CD4+ T cells sorted from blood. The CDR3 nucleotides are TGCAGCGCGGAACAGTCGTACCAAGAGACCCAGTACTTC. Its protein product is CSAEQSYQETQYF.